The next 13 T cell receptor beta chains were all read from a single sample in a study of blood T cells in healthy people across ages (dated by TCRdb to about 2015). Libraries came from 5' RACE. For sequencing, an Illumina HiSeq 2500 was employed. The second PCR ran for roughly 7 to 12 cycles and used a J-beta primer mix along with a sample-barcoded 5' primer. Using fastp trimming at Q25 and MiXCR clonotype assembly, TCRdb reanalyzed the public sequencing data and kept in-frame beta chains. Duplicate CDR3 protein sequences are folded into a single record with the most common DNA and genes. Present in this sample are approximately 800,000 distinct CDR3 sequences, around 62% of which were seen just once. The ten largest make up about 27% of the sample. The sequencing input was blood. These TCRs come from a man between 25 and 39 years old in good health.

In its sample, this clonotype was seen many times. V gene TRBV20-1 combines with J gene TRBJ2-4; 8 bases match TRBD2. J lost 2 bases, V lost 3 bases, and 15 bases had no gene match. CDR3 length: 18 amino acids. From germline, CDR1 is DFQATT and CDR2 SNEGSKA (reference sequence). The CDR3 region has the DNA TGCAGTGCTAGCGACTCCGGAACAGCGGGAGCATCCAAAAACATTCAGTACTTC. Translating gives CSASDSGTAGASKNIQYF.

The chain employs TRBV4-3 and TRBJ2-6, with 10 bases lining up with TRBD2. The ends lost 2 bases at V and 0 bases at J; junction bases unmatched: 4. The CDR3 is 18 amino acids. Germline V CDR1 and CDR2: LGHNA, YSLEER. The CDR3 loop is CASSQLAGVSSGANVLTF. The CDR3 DNA follows: TGCGCCAGCAGCCAACTAGCGGGGGTGAGCTCTGGGGCCAACGTCCTGACTTTC.

CDR3 sequence reads: CASSFGQSANTGELFF. The CDR3 DNA is TGTGCCAGCAGCTTCGGACAGTCCGCGAACACCGGGGAGCTGTTTTTT. The chain combines TRBV7-9 with TRBJ2-2; the D gene is possibly TRBD1 (6 bases). The germline V gene has CDR1 SEHNR and CDR2 FQNEAQ (reference sequence). Trimming removed 3 bases at V and 0 bases at J, with 11 bases between. The length of the CDR3 is 16 residues.

The gene calls are TRBV27 and TRBJ2-1, with D possibly being TRBD2 (6 bases). V lost 2 bases, J lost 2 bases, and 13 bases lay in between. The length of the CDR3 is 16 residues. Germline V gene sequence: CDR1 MNHEY, CDR2 SMNVEV (reference sequence). In DNA form, the CDR3 reads TGTGCCAGCAGTTTAAGTTGGAGGGAGACCTACAATGAGCAGTTCTTC. Its protein product is CASSLSWRETYNEQFF.

The V gene is TRBV28, the J gene TRBJ2-4; no clear D gene. This CDR3 has 16 residues. CDR1 MDHEN and CDR2 SYDVKM come from the germline V gene. V was shortened by 2 bases and J by 0 bases, with 11 bases between the two germline ends. The CDR3 nucleotides read TGTGCCAGCAGTTTACAGAGGACCCTAGCCAAAAACATTCAGTACTTC. Amino acid sequence: CASSLQRTLAKNIQYF.

CDR3 nucleotides: TGTGCCAGCAGAACCCATTTGCGGGGGTCCTACGAGCAGTACTTC. It translates to CASRTHLRGSYEQYF. The chain carries TRBV6-5 and TRBJ2-7; 7 bases are a match to TRBD2. The V and J ends lost 6 bases and 1 base, in that order; junction bases with no gene match: 9. This CDR3 has 15 residues. The germline CDR1 and CDR2 sequences are MNHEY and SVGAGI.

This sequence joins TRBV4-3 and TRBJ2-5; D may correspond to TRBD1 or TRBD2 (5 bases each). CDR3 length equals 15 residues. V was cut by 0 bases and J by 11 bases, with 19 bases left in between. Germline CDR1 and CDR2: LGHNA and YSLEER. CDR3 sequence (DNA): TGCGCCAGCAGCCAAGAATCAGGTCAGGGTTGGGAGCAGTACTTC. This encodes CASSQESGQGWEQYF.

The chain links TRBV28 to TRBJ1-2, with 8 bases fitting TRBD1. This CDR3 is built from 16 residues. V was pared by 2 bases and J by 8 bases, with 13 bases of the junction left unmatched. Germline V gene lookup returns CDR1 MDHEN and CDR2 SYDVKM. DNA for the CDR3: TGTGCCAGCAGTTTACCAATCAGGGGGCGCAGGGGGGGCTACACCTTC. Translating gives CASSLPIRGRRGGYTF.

In its sample, this clonotype was seen a few times. The rearrangement links TRBV5-1 to TRBJ1-6; D is unresolved. The V end lost 5 bases, the J end lost 7 bases, and 7 bases lay between the germline ends. The CDR3 runs to 12 residues. Germline assignment: CDR1 SGHRS and CDR2 YFSETQ. This CDR3 reads CASRVDNSPLHF. Here the CDR3 DNA reads TGCGCCAGCAGGGTGGACAATTCACCCCTCCACTTT.

CDR3 nucleotide sequence: TGTGCCAGCAGTTTATCGGGACAGGGGGGGCCTAATGAGCAGTTCTTC. Encoded protein: CASSLSGQGGPNEQFF. The rearrangement links TRBV27 to TRBJ2-1; 11 nucleotides align to TRBD1. The CDR3 length is 16 residues. The germline CDR1 and CDR2 sequences are MNHEY and SMNVEV (reference sequence). Trimming took 0 bases from V and 7 from J; bases not matched to a gene: 5.

This chain connects TRBV4-1 to TRBJ2-3; D is possibly TRBD2 (5 bases). The CDR3 extends over 17 amino acids. Trimming took 0 bases from V and 1 from J, leaving 14 bases between them. CDR1 MGHRA and CDR2 YSYEKL come from the germline V gene. Here the CDR3 reads CASSQDSPERRTDTQYF. In nucleotides, the CDR3 is TGCGCCAGCAGCCAAGATAGCCCCGAGCGGCGCACAGATACGCAGTATTTT.

This chain links TRBV6-5 with TRBJ2-4, with 9 bases that match TRBD1. V was clipped by 4 bases and J by 13 bases; unmatched bases: 14. CDR3 length equals 15 residues. CDR1 is MNHEY and CDR2 is SVGAGI in the germline V gene. The CDR3 nucleotides read TGTGCCAGCAGTTCCACCACAGGGGGCTCGTACGGGCAGTACTTC. Protein: CASSSTTGGSYGQYF.

This clonotype appeared many times. V is TRBV9 and J is TRBJ2-3; possibly TRBD1 or TRBD2 for D (5 bases each). This CDR3 contains 13 residues. From germline, CDR1 is SGDLS and CDR2 YYNGEE. V gave up 3 bases and J gave up 4 bases, with 9 bases separating them. The CDR3 is CASSAWGSDTQYF. The CDR3 region has the DNA TGTGCCAGCAGCGCTTGGGGGTCAGATACGCAGTATTTT.